Listed below are T cell receptor beta chains from one sample, sequenced in a study of long-term antiretroviral therapy in people with HIV. Method: immunoSEQ multiplex PCR; TCRdb's copy keeps in-frame clones and lacks some. The repertoire holds 33,000 or so clones, with roughly 80% as singletons. Sequences were derived from unsorted PBMCs, sampled 0.3 years after starting antiretroviral therapy. The receptors derive from a young man with HIV. Both conserved end residues are part of each CDR3. The D gene is left open where the match is weak. A clone size is listed for some rows: how often the clone was seen (once, few, many), or a class if it is expanded.

TRBV5-5	NA	NA	TRBJ1-1	TGTGCCAGCAGCTTGGTACAGTTGAACACTGAAGCTTTCTTT	CASSLVQLNTEAFF
TRBV5-1	TRBD1	NA	TRBJ2-5	TGCGCCAGCAGCTCTGGGACAGGGGAATTCGTGACCCAGTACTTC	CASSSGTGEFVTQYF
TRBV29-1	NA	NA	TRBJ1-1	TGCAGCGTTGAGGCGACCCATCTAATGAACACTGAAGCTTTCTTT	CSVEATHLMNTEAFF
TRBV6-4	TRBD2	NA	TRBJ2-7	TGTGCCAGCAGTGACAGTCGCGGGAGTGACCTCTTATACGAGCAGTACTTC	CASSDSRGSDLLYEQYF
TRBV7-2	TRBD2	NA	TRBJ2-7	TGTGCCAGCAGCTTAAACGGCGGGGGGTCCCCCTTTTACTCCTACGAGCAGTACTTC	CASSLNGGGSPFYSYEQYF
TRBV29-1	TRBD2	NA	TRBJ2-1	TGCAGCGGTAGCGGGAGGGCCCGAGCGGTTCGGAATGAGCAGTTCTTC	CSGSGRARAVRNEQFF
TRBV2	TRBD1	once	TRBJ1-5	TGTGCCAGCGACAGGGGTGATCAGCCCCAGCATTTT	CASDRGDQPQHF
TRBV4-2	NA	NA	TRBJ1-4	TGTGCCAGCAGCCCTCGACAGTCAACTAATGAAAAACTGTTTTTT	CASSPRQSTNEKLFF
TRBV28	NA	NA	TRBJ2-6	TGTGCCAGCAGTTCCCCCCTGCCCGGGACTGGGGCCAACGTCCTGACTTTC	CASSSPLPGTGANVLTF
TRBV11-3	TRBD2	NA	TRBJ2-3	TGTGCCAGCAGCTTAGGGACTAGCGGGGCCCATACGCAGTATTTT	CASSLGTSGAHTQYF
TRBV19	NA	once	TRBJ2-3	TGTGCCAGTAGTCCCCAAAGGGGGGCGGGAGTACAAGATACGCAGTATTTT	CASSPQRGAGVQDTQYF
TRBV7-8	NA	NA	TRBJ1-2	TGTGCCAGCAGCTCTCCCTTGGGGGCCGCTAACTATGGCTACACCTTC	CASSSPLGAANYGYTF
TRBV2	NA	once	TRBJ2-7	TGTGCCAGCAGTCCCCGGGGAGGGGGGCTATCAGACGAGCAGTACTTC	CASSPRGGGLSDEQYF
TRBV27	NA	NA	TRBJ2-1	TGTGCCAGCAGTTTGTGGGGGCAGTACAATGAGCAGTTCTTC	CASSLWGQYNEQFF
TRBV7-2	NA	NA	TRBJ2-3	TGTGCCAGCAGCTTAGAGTTGGGCGGGGGCGGTAGTACGCAGTATTTT	CASSLELGGGGSTQYF
TRBV5-1	TRBD1	NA	TRBJ2-7	TGCGCCAGCAGCCTGTTGACAGGGGGGACCTACGAGCAGTACTTC	CASSLLTGGTYEQYF
TRBV9	NA	NA	TRBJ2-3	TGTGCCAGCAGCTTCGACGCGGGGGCCCCGAATACGCAGTATTTT	CASSFDAGAPNTQYF
TRBV5-5	NA	NA	TRBJ2-7	TGTGCCAGCAGCCGTTGGGCCCAAGAGCTATCCTACGAGCAGTACTTC	CASSRWAQELSYEQYF
TRBV4-3	NA	NA	TRBJ2-7	TGCGCCAGCAGCCAAGGGCACGGCTACGAGCAGTACTTC	CASSQGHGYEQYF
TRBV7-2	NA	NA	TRBJ2-7	TGTGCCAGCAGCTTAGGTCGCGGAAGCTCCTACGAGCAGTACTTC	CASSLGRGSSYEQYF
TRBV2	NA	few	TRBJ2-7	TGTGCCAGCAGTCCTGAACCGGGTCCTTTCTACGAGCAGTACTTC	CASSPEPGPFYEQYF
TRBV10-3	NA	NA	TRBJ2-2	TGTGCCATCGCCCTCGGGAGTGGCACCGGGGAGCTGTTTTTT	CAIALGSGTGELFF
TRBV2	NA	NA	TRBJ1-6	TGTGCCAGCAAGGACTCCTATAATTCACCCCTCCACTTT	CASKDSYNSPLHF
TRBV30	NA	NA	TRBJ2-1	TGTGCCTGGAGTGTATGGCGGGGTATTACTGAGCAGTTCTTC	CAWSVWRGITEQFF
TRBV18	TRBD1	NA	TRBJ1-1	TGTGCCAGCTCAATGGACAGGGAGGTAACCCCGTCTTTCTTT	CASSMDREVTPSFF
TRBV19	NA	NA	TRBJ1-4	TGTGCCAGTAGTATAGACAGTGCCAGTGAAAAACTGTTTTTT	CASSIDSASEKLFF
TRBV18	NA	NA	TRBJ2-7	TGTGCCAGCTCTAAACCGGCGGGCGAGCAGTACTTC	CASSKPAGEQYF
TRBV27	NA	NA	TRBJ2-3	TGTGCCAGCAGTTCACGGACCACCGGAGATACGCAGTATTTT	CASSSRTTGDTQYF
TRBV18	NA	NA	TRBJ2-5	TGTGCCAGCTCACCACCTTCCAGGAAAGAGACCCAGTACTTC	CASSPPSRKETQYF
TRBV13	TRBD1	NA	TRBJ2-6	TGTGCCAGCAGCCCAGGACAGGGGGTTCTCTCTGGGGCCAACGTCCTGACTTTC	CASSPGQGVLSGANVLTF
TRBV7-6	NA	few	TRBJ2-7	TGTGCCAGCAGCGCAACCGGGACTTCTTACGAGCAGTACTTC	CASSATGTSYEQYF
TRBV7-3	NA	NA	TRBJ1-1	TGTGCCAGCAGCCCTGGGCACCAGAACACTGAAGCTTTCTTT	CASSPGHQNTEAFF
TRBV9	NA	NA	TRBJ2-2	TGTGCCAGCAGCGTAGGAGGAACAGCGACCGGGGAGCTGTTTTTT	CASSVGGTATGELFF
TRBV7-2	TRBD1	NA	TRBJ1-1	TGTGCCAGCAGCTTAGACCAGGGGGCAAGGCTGGCTGAAGCTTTCTTT	CASSLDQGARLAEAFF
TRBV7-6	NA	medium-sized	TRBJ1-4	TGTGCCAGCAGCCCAACAGGATCAACTAATGAAAAACTGTTTTTT	CASSPTGSTNEKLFF
TRBV9	NA	few	TRBJ1-5	TGTGCCAGCAGCGCCCACGGTAGTAGCAATCAGCCCCAGCATTTT	CASSAHGSSNQPQHF
TRBV29-1	NA	NA	TRBJ2-7	TGCAGCGTTGCTTCTGGTTACGAGCAGTACTTC	CSVASGYEQYF
TRBV7-6	NA	NA	TRBJ1-1	TGTGCCAGCAGCTTAGTACAGAACACTGAAGCTTTCTTT	CASSLVQNTEAFF
TRBV28	NA	NA	TRBJ1-5	TGTGCCAGCAGCCCTACTAATCAGCCCCAGCATTTT	CASSPTNQPQHF
TRBV19	TRBD1	NA	TRBJ1-5	TGTGCCAGTAGTATTGGGACAGGGAACAATCAGCCCCAGCATTTT	CASSIGTGNNQPQHF
TRBV30	NA	NA	TRBJ1-3	TGTGCATCACCAGGGATGTCTGGAAACACCATATATTTT	CASPGMSGNTIYF
TRBV18	NA	NA	TRBJ1-2	TGTGCCAGCTCAACGGACAGTCTCTATGGCTACACCTTC	CASSTDSLYGYTF
TRBV6-5	NA	NA	TRBJ2-2	TGTGCCAGCAGTCAGAGCAGGACCGGGGAGCTGTTTTTT	CASSQSRTGELFF
TRBV7-2	NA	NA	TRBJ1-6	TGTGCCAGCAGCTTAGATCCGGGTTCCTATAATTCACCCCTCCACTTT	CASSLDPGSYNSPLHF
TRBV6-5	TRBD2	NA	TRBJ2-5	TGTGCCAGCAGTTACACTAGCGGGAGAAGGGAGACCCAGTACTTC	CASSYTSGRRETQYF
TRBV4-3	TRBD2	NA	TRBJ2-1	TGCGCCAGCAGCCAAGATTGGACTAGAAATGAGCAGTTCTTC	CASSQDWTRNEQFF
TRBV19	NA	NA	TRBJ2-7	TGTGCCAGTAGTATGGCTCGCGCCTCCTACGAGCAGTACTTC	CASSMARASYEQYF
TRBV11-2	TRBD1	NA	TRBJ1-3	TGTGCCAGCAGCGACAGGGCGGGTGGAAACACCATATATTTT	CASSDRAGGNTIYF